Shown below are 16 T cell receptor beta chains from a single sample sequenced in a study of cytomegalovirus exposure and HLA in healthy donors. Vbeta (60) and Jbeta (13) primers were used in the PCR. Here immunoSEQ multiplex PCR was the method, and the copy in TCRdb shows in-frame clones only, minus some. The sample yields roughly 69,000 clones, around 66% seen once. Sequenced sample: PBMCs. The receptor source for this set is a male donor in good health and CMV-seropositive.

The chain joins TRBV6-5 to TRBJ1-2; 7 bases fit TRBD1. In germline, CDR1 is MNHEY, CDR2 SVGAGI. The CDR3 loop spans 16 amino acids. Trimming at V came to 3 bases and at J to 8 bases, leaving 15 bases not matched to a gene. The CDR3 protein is CASSYYRGALPGGYTF. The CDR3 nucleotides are TGTGCCAGCAGTTATTACAGGGGCGCTCTTCCGGGAGGCTACACCTTC.

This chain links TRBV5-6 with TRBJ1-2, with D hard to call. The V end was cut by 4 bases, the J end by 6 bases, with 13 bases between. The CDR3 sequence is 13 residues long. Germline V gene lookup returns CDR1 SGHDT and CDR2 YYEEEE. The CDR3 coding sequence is TGTGCCAGCAGCCCGAGGACGGGAGATGGCTACACCTTC. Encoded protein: CASSPRTGDGYTF.

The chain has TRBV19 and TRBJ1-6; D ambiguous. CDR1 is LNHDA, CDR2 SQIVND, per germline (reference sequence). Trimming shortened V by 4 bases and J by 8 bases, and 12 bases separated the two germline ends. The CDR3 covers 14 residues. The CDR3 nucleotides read TGTGCCAGTAGTAGCGGGGTCTTGCATTCACCCCTCCACTTT. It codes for CASSSGVLHSPLHF.

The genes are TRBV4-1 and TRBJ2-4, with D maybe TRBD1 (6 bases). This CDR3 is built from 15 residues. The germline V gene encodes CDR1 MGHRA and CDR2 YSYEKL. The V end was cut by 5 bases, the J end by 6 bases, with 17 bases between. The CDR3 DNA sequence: TGCGCCAGCAGCTCCCCCGGGCGCAGGGGAAACATTCAGTACTTC. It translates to CASSSPGRRGNIQYF.

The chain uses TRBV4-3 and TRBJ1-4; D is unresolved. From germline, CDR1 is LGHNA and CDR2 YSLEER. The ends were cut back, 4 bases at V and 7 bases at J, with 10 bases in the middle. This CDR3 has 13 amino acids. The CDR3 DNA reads TGCGCCAGCAGCCCAAGTGAGGGTGAAAAACTGTTTTTT. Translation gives CASSPSEGEKLFF.

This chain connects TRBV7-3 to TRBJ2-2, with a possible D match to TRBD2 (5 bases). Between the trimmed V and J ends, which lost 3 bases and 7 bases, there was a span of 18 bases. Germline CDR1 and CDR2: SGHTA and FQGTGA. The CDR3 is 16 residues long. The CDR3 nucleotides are TGTGCCAGCAGCTTTTTCGGCGTGGGAGCCGGCGGGGAGCTGTTTTTT. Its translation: CASSFFGVGAGGELFF.

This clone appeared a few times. The CDR3 nucleotides are TGTGCCAGCACCGCGGGGAACTATGGCTACACCTTC. Translating gives CASTAGNYGYTF. V usage is TRBV25-1 and J usage is TRBJ1-2; D unclear. The CDR3 runs 12 residues. From germline, CDR1 is MGHDK and CDR2 SYGVNS. Between the trimmed V and J ends, which lost 7 bases and 2 bases, there was a span of 8 bases.

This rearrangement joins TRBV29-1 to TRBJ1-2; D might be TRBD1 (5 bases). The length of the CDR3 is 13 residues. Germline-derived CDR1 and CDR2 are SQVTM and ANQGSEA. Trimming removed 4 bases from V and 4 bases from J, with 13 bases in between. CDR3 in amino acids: CSVVSVTAYGYTF. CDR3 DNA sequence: TGCAGCGTTGTTTCAGTGACAGCCTATGGCTACACCTTC.

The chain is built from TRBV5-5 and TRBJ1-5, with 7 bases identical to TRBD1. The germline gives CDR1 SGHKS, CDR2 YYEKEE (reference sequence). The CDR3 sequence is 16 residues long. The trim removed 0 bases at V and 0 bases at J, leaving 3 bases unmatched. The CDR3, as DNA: TGTGCCAGCAGCTTGGGGACAGGTTATAGCAATCAGCCCCAGCATTTT. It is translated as CASSLGTGYSNQPQHF.

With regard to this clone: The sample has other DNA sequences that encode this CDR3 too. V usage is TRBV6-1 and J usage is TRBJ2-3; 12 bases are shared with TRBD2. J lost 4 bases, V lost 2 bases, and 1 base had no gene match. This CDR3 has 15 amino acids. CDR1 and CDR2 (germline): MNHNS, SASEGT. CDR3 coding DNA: TGTGCCAGCAGTGAACTAGCGGGGGGGCCAGATACGCAGTATTTT. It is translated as CASSELAGGPDTQYF.

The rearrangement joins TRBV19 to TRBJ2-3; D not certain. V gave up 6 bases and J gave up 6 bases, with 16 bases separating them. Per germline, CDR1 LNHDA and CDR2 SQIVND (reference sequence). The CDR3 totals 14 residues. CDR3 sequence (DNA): TGTGCCAGTAGGCCGTCCTCTCCCGGGGATACGCAGTATTTT. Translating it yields CASRPSSPGDTQYF. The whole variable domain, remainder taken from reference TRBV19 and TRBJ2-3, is DGGITQSPKYLFRKEGQNVTLSCEQNLNHDAMYWYRQDPGQGLRLIYYSQIVNDFQKGDIAEGYSVSREKKESFPLTVTSAQKNPTAFYLCASRPSSPGDTQYFGPGTRLTVL.

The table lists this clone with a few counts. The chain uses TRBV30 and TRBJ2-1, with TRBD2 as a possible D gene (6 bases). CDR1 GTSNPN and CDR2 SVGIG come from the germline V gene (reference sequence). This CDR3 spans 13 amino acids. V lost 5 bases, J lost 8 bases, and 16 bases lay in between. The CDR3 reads CAWGAGPLYEQFF. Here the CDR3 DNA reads TGTGCCTGGGGAGCGGGTCCCCTTTATGAGCAGTTCTTC.

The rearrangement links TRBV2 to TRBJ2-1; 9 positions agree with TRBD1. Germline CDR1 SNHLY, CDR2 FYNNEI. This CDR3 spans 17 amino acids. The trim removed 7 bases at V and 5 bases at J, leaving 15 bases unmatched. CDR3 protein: CASKPPGQGIGNNEQFF. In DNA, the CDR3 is TGTGCCAGCAAACCACCGGGACAGGGTATCGGGAACAATGAGCAGTTCTTC.

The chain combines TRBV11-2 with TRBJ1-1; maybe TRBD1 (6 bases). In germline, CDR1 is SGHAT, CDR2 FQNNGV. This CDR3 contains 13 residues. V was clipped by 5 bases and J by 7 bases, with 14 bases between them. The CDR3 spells CASSTTGLGEAFF. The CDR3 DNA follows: TGTGCCAGCAGCACTACAGGGCTCGGTGAAGCTTTCTTT. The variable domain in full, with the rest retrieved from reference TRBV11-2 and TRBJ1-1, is EAGVAQSPRYKIIEKRQSVAFWCNPISGHATLYWYQQILGQGPKLLIQFQNNGVVDDSQLPKDRFSAERLKGVDSTLKIQPAKLEDSAVYLCASSTTGLGEAFFGQGTRLTVV.

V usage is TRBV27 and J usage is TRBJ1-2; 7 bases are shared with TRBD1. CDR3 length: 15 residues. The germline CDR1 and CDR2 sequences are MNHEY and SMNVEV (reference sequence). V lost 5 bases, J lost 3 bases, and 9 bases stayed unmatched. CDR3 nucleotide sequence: TGTGCCAGCAGTCCCTACAGGGGTTCTTACTATGGCTACACCTTC. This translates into CASSPYRGSYYGYTF.

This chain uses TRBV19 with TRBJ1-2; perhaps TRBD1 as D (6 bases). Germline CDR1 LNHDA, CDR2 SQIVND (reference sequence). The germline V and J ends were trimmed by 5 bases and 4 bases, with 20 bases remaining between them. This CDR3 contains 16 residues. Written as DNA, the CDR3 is TGTGCCAGTAGTGTCCCGGGACAACTATACTCCTATGGCTACACCTTC. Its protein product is CASSVPGQLYSYGYTF.